This T cell receptor (beta chain) is drawn from a study of cytotoxic CD8 clonotypes in ibrutinib-treated CLL. Study summary: Across samples, productive templates numbered approximately 250,000 and productive rearrangements reached 75,000 to 100,000 on average. General study findings and limits: T-cell clonality at baseline went above that of age-matched healthy donors and rose and fell with circulating CD8+ T-cell counts.

Worth noting for this clone: Its target is unknown.

Only in-frame clones appear in the TCRdb table, and some are missing; sequencing was by immunoSEQ multiplex PCR. The data hold approximately 190,000 clones, with 79% observed a single time. Germline values: CDR1 MNHEY, CDR2 SMNVEV (reference sequence). The CDR3 extends over 15 amino acids. V was pared by 3 bases and J by 5 bases, with 7 bases of the junction left unmatched. Libraries of TCR beta were made from 1.5 to 2 micrograms of genomic DNA that came from cryopreserved PBMCs. The material was PBMCs, obtained after 12 months of ibrutinib treatment. The sequence derives from a human donor with chronic lymphocytic leukemia. The rearrangement uses TRBV27 and TRBJ2-7; the match to TRBD1 covers 10 bases. As DNA, the CDR3 is TGTGCCAGCAGTTTCTCCGACAGGGGGCGAGACGAGCAGTACTTC. Its protein is CASSFSDRGRDEQYF.